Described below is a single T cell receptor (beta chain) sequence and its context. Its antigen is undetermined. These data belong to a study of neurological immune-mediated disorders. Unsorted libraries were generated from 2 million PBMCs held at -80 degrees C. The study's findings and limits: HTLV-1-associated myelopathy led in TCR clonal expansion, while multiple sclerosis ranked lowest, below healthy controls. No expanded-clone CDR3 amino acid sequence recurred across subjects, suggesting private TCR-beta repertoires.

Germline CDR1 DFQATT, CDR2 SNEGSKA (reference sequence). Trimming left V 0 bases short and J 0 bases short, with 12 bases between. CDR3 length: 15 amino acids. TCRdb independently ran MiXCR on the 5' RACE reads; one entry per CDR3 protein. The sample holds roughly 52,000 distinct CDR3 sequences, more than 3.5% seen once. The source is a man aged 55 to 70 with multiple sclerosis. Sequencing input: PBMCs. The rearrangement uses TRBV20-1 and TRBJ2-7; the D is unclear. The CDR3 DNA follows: TGCAGTGCTAGAGATCCGGTGGTTAGCTCCTACGAGCAGTACTTC. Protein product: CSARDPVVSSYEQYF.